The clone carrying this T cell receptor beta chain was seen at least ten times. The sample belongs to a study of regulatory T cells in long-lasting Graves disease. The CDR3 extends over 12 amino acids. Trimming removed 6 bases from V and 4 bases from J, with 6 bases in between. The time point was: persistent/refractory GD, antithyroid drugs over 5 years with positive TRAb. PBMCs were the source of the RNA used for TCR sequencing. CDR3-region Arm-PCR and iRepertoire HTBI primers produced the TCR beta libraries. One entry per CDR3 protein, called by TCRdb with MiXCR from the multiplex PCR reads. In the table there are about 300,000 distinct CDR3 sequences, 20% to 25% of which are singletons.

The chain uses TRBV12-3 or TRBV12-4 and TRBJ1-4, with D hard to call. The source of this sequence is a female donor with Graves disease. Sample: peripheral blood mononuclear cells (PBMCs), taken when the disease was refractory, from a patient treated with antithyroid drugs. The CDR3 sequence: CASRTFNEKLFF. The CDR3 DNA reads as TGTGCCAGCAGAACCTTTAATGAAAAACTGTTTTTT.